The entry that follows covers one T cell receptor (beta chain) sequence. V was trimmed by 4 bases and J by 4 bases, leaving 11 bases between them. This CDR3 spans 13 amino acids. The germline gives CDR1 SGHRS, CDR2 YFSETQ. The donor cohort consisted entirely of Caucasian adults residing in Nashville, Tennessee. CD45RA+ naive and CD45RA-negative memory subsets were separated from CD4+ cells. This entry comes from a study of shared clonotypes between healthy human individuals. The protocol was immunoSEQ multiplex PCR, while the TCRdb copy is restricted to in-frame clones and leaves out a portion. This sample yields roughly 680,000 clones, of which just under 75% are seen a single time; approximately 2% belongs to the top ten.

This chain uses TRBV5-1 with TRBJ1-1; TRBD1 is a possible D gene (5 bases). This clonotype was sampled from a woman aged 25 to 39 in good health. Input material: memory CD4+ T cells sorted from blood. Described subset: CD45RA-negative fraction. CDR3 sequence (DNA): TGCGCCAGCAGCACCCACAGGCTCACTGAAGCTTTCTTT. This encodes CASSTHRLTEAFF.